The 21 T cell receptor beta chains presented below share a single source sample, sequenced in a study of blood T cell repertoires in COVID-19 (dated by TCRdb to 2018 to 2021). The library was prepared using the immunoSEQ multiplex PCR assay. The source is immuneACCESS, and TCRdb retained only in-frame sequences with V and J called. Part of the clones is not carried over; for the studies checked, unresolved V genes explain less than half of this, and the remainder is unexplained. The sample table shows some 250,000 clones, and just over 90% are seen once. The biggest ten clones account for about 2.1% of the sample. Sequencing was done on a sample of PBMCs or T cells enriched from blood (not recorded which). The receptors here all came from a woman aged 35 to 49 with acute COVID-19.

This chain's CDR3 is CASSKAGRGRESNQPQHF. The CDR3 nucleotides read TGTGCCAGCAGCAAAGCGGGCCGGGGTAGGGAAAGCAATCAGCCCCAGCATTTT. The chain recombines TRBV21-1 with TRBJ1-5. TRBV21-1 corresponds to a pseudogene. The CDR3 is made up of 18 amino acids.

V usage is TRBV27 and J usage is TRBJ1-1; TRBD1 is a possible D gene (6 bases). CDR3 length: 13 amino acids. Germline V lookup: CDR1 MNHEY, CDR2 SMNVEV (reference sequence). V was clipped by 6 bases and J by 7 bases, with 15 bases between them. DNA of the CDR3: TGTGCCAGCAGCCCGACAGGCTCCCTTGAAGCTTTCTTT. It codes for CASSPTGSLEAFF.

The chain combines TRBV29-1 with TRBJ1-2; D possibly corresponds to TRBD1 (6 bases). Looked up from germline, CDR1 is SQVTM and CDR2 is ANQGSEA. V was shortened by 4 bases and J by 0 bases, with 12 bases between the two germline ends. The CDR3 contains 14 residues. Here the CDR3 DNA reads TGCAGCGTTGCTGACACAGGGACTAACTATGGCTACACCTTC. Translating gives CSVADTGTNYGYTF.

V is TRBV18 and J is TRBJ1-2; 8 bases map to TRBD1. V shed 2 bases, J shed 6 bases, and the junction held 11 bases outside the gene matches. Germline V gene lookup returns CDR1 KGHSH and CDR2 LQKENI. This CDR3 is built from 16 residues. For the CDR3, the DNA is TGTGCCAGCTCACCAGGGTCAGGGGGCGAATGGGATGGCTACACCTTC. This codes for CASSPGSGGEWDGYTF.

This chain connects TRBV2 to TRBJ1-1, with D perhaps TRBD1 (6 bases). The CDR3 is 14 amino acids. CDR1 and CDR2 (germline): SNHLY, FYNNEI. Trimming took off 9 bases at V and 4 bases at J, with 18 bases between the two ends. Here the CDR3 reads CASLAGGLVTEAFF. The CDR3 region has the DNA TGTGCCAGTCTTGCGGGGGGGCTAGTCACTGAAGCTTTCTTT.

The CDR3 sequence: CASSVRAGEKLFF. The DNA for the CDR3 is TGTGCCAGCAGTGTCAGGGCAGGTGAAAAACTGTTTTTT. The V gene is TRBV2, the J gene TRBJ1-4, with D possibly TRBD1 on 5 matching bases. V was trimmed by 4 bases and J by 7 bases, leaving 10 bases between them. Germline lookup yields CDR1 SNHLY and CDR2 FYNNEI. This CDR3 is 13 amino acids long.

The V and J genes are TRBV23-1 and TRBJ1-2; 7 nucleotides align to TRBD1. TRBV23-1 is given ORF status, its function remaining uncertain. The CDR3 runs to 15 residues. Losses at the gene ends were 2 bases for V and 2 bases for J; bases not matched to a gene: 5. CDR3 coding DNA: TGCGCCAGCAGTCAACTCCTGACAGGGAACTATGGCTACACCTTC. Protein product: CASSQLLTGNYGYTF.

The chain couples TRBV21-1 to TRBJ2-3; TRBD2, the D gene given by the table, was not confirmed from the DNA. TRBV21-1 corresponds to a pseudogene. The CDR3 is 19 amino acids. The CDR3 spells CASSKVPWTLAGEADTQYF. CDR3 sequence (DNA): TGTGCCAGCAGCAAAGTCCCCTGGACACTAGCGGGAGAGGCAGATACGCAGTATTTT.

The chain uses TRBV28 and TRBJ1-2; D gene ambiguous. Trimming cost V 5 bases and J 7 bases, with 20 bases left between them. Germline CDR1 reads MDHEN; CDR2 reads SYDVKM. This CDR3 comprises 15 residues. The CDR3 DNA is TGTGCCAGCAGTGCAAGCGGGAGGTACGGCGGTGGCTACACCTTC. Translation gives CASSASGRYGGGYTF.

On this clone itself: This sample includes further DNA sequences coding for the same CDR3. The J gene is TRBJ2-3, the V gene TRBV30; TRBD2 matches at 7 bases. V lost 0 bases and J lost 3; bases outside the gene matches: 3. The germline CDR1 and CDR2 sequences are GTSNPN and SVGIG (reference sequence). The CDR3 covers 14 residues. The chain's CDR3 is CAWSVLGGTDTQYF. CDR3 bases: TGTGCCTGGAGTGTACTCGGGGGGACAGATACGCAGTATTTT.

V and J are TRBV24-1 and TRBJ2-1; 11 bases are shared with TRBD2. J lost 11 bases, V lost 3 bases, and 8 bases had no gene match. The CDR3 is made up of 15 amino acids. Germline CDR1 is KGHDR and CDR2 is SFDVKD. For the CDR3, the DNA is TGTGCCACCAGTGATGTGGGACTAGCGGCTCGCAAGCAGTTCTTC. This codes for CATSDVGLAARKQFF.

J is TRBJ2-2 and V is TRBV5-1, with D possibly matching TRBD2 (6 bases). The CDR3 has 17 amino acids. Germline CDR1 SGHRS, CDR2 YFSETQ. The V gene lost 4 bases and the J gene lost 3 bases, with 19 bases spanning the gap. As DNA, the CDR3 is TGCGCCAGCAGCCCGTTTGGAGCGGGCACTGACACCGGGGAGCTGTTTTTT. Translating it yields CASSPFGAGTDTGELFF. The variable domain in full, with the rest retrieved from reference TRBV5-1 and TRBJ2-2, is KAGVTQTPRYLIKTRGQQVTLSCSPISGHRSVSWYQQTPGQGLQFLFEYFSETQRNKGNFPGRFSGRQFSNSRSEMNVSTLELGDSALYLCASSPFGAGTDTGELFFGEGSRLTVL.

This rearrangement joins TRBV5-6 to TRBJ1-4; TRBD1 agrees at 7 bases. Losses at the gene ends were 4 bases for V and 0 bases for J; bases not matched to a gene: 12. The germline V gene has CDR1 SGHDT and CDR2 YYEEEE. The CDR3 has 18 amino acids. Written as DNA, the CDR3 is TGTGCCAGCAGCGCCTACAGGGGAAGTTTTGCAACTAATGAAAAACTGTTTTTT. It codes for CASSAYRGSFATNEKLFF.

DNA of the CDR3: TGCGCCAGCAGCCAAGAGGCAGGTGGCACTGAAGCTTTCTTT. Its translation is CASSQEAGGTEAFF. The rearrangement joins TRBV4-1 to TRBJ1-1; no reliable D call. There are 14 residues in the CDR3. Germline assignment: CDR1 MGHRA and CDR2 YSYEKL. The V and J ends lost 0 bases and 4 bases respectively, with 9 bases between them.

The chain has TRBV2 and TRBJ1-5, with 9 bases matching TRBD1. Per the germline V gene, CDR1 is SNHLY and CDR2 is FYNNEI. Unmatched junction bases numbered 8, after V lost 4 bases and J lost 4 bases. CDR3 length: 16 residues. This chain's CDR3 is CASSGGQGRKNQPQHF. CDR3 DNA: TGTGCCAGCAGTGGGGGACAGGGACGAAAGAATCAGCCCCAGCATTTT.

This chain uses TRBV28 with TRBJ1-2; the D gene is possibly TRBD1 (6 bases). Germline V CDR1 and CDR2: MDHEN, SYDVKM. V gave up 6 bases and J gave up 4 bases, with 12 bases separating them. CDR3 size: 13 residues. CDR3 coding DNA: TGTGCCAGCAGCTCAGGGGCAGTCTATGGCTACACCTTC. It yields the protein CASSSGAVYGYTF.

V gene TRBV4-1 combines with J gene TRBJ2-1; possible D gene TRBD1, 6 bases. The CDR3 sequence is 16 residues long. V was shortened by 4 bases and J by 4 bases, with 17 bases between the two germline ends. CDR1 and CDR2 (germline): MGHRA, YSYEKL. Here the CDR3 DNA reads TGCGCCAGCAGCCCTCTGACAGGCCCTTTTTACAATGAGCAGTTCTTC. The encoded protein is CASSPLTGPFYNEQFF.

This clone was seen only once. Here the CDR3 DNA reads TGTGCCAGCAGTCGGACTAGCGGGGTCCTAAAGGAGCAGTACTTC. It yields the protein CASSRTSGVLKEQYF. The chain carries TRBV7-9 and TRBJ2-7; 12 bases align to TRBD2. The length of the CDR3 is 15 residues. Germline CDR1 reads SEHNR; CDR2 reads FQNEAQ (reference sequence). V lost 6 bases, J lost 7 bases, and 10 bases stayed unmatched.

The V gene is TRBV7-2, the J gene TRBJ1-1; D is perhaps TRBD1 (6 bases). This CDR3 region has 14 residues. Trimming removed 1 base from V and 5 bases from J, with 11 bases in between. CDR1 SGHTA and CDR2 FQGNSA come from the germline V gene. The CDR3 DNA is TGTGCCAGCAGCTTAGAAGGGGGTAGGACTGAAGCTTTCTTT. This translates into CASSLEGGRTEAFF.

The gene calls are TRBV12-3 or TRBV12-4 and TRBJ2-3, with D possibly being TRBD2 (6 bases). Trimming pared 5 bases from V and 9 bases from J, leaving 12 bases between. There are 12 residues in the CDR3. The CDR3 reads CASSRNGGTQYF. The CDR3 bases are TGTGCCAGCAGTCGAAATGGGGGGACGCAGTATTTT.

V is TRBV3-1 (or the pseudogene TRBV3-2) and J is TRBJ2-4, with D tentatively TRBD1 (5 bases). Trimming stripped 0 bases from V and 0 bases from J, with 12 bases between. Germline lookup yields CDR1 LGHDT and CDR2 YNNKEL (reference sequence). There are 17 residues in the CDR3. The CDR3 DNA follows: TGTGCCAGCAGCCAAGAGGGGCGCGGAGTAGCCAAAAACATTCAGTACTTC. Its translation: CASSQEGRGVAKNIQYF.